This is a list of T cell receptor beta chains from one sample in a study of long-term antiretroviral therapy in people with HIV. The data were produced by immunoSEQ multiplex PCR, yet TCRdb's version contains in-frame clones alone and is incomplete. The profile shows some 31,000 clones, roughly 93% of them singletons. The sequencing here drew on unsorted PBMCs, taken approximately 7.4 years after starting antiretroviral therapy. These receptors originate from a man aged 45-60 years with HIV. Both conserved end residues are part of each CDR3. A D gene is named only where the DNA matches it firmly. Rows give clone size only sometimes, using once, few, many, or a class for an expanded clone.

.	TRBV7-2	TRBJ2-3	.	CASSLGGHGDTQYF	TGTGCCAGCAGCTTGGGGGGGCATGGGGATACGCAGTATTTT
TRBD1	TRBV14	TRBJ2-7	.	CASSQTSGQGNYEQYF	TGTGCCAGCAGCCAAACCTCGGGACAGGGGAACTACGAGCAGTACTTC
.	TRBV2	TRBJ1-2	.	CASTFQGRLNGYTF	TGTGCCAGCACCTTTCAGGGGAGGTTGAATGGCTACACCTTC
.	TRBV21-1	TRBJ1-5	.	CASRSTGSRQPQHF	TGTGCCAGCAGGTCGACAGGGTCGAGGCAGCCCCAGCATTTT
TRBD1	TRBV10-3	TRBJ1-1	.	CAITRTGGRNTEAFF	TGTGCCATCACTCGGACAGGGGGAAGGAACACTGAAGCTTTCTTT
.	TRBV19	TRBJ1-5	.	CASSPQRGPNQPQHF	TGTGCCAGTAGCCCCCAAAGGGGACCCAATCAGCCCCAGCATTTT
.	TRBV5-1	TRBJ2-7	.	CASSVGQIYEQYF	TGCGCCAGCAGTGTGGGGCAGATCTACGAGCAGTACTTC
TRBD1	TRBV6-1	TRBJ2-2	.	CATTGGEDTGELFF	TGTGCTACCACAGGGGGCGAGGACACCGGGGAGCTGTTTTTT
.	TRBV5-6	TRBJ1-2	.	CASSPMAGGYTF	TGTGCCAGCAGTCCCATGGCAGGGGGCTACACCTTC
TRBD2	TRBV5-6	TRBJ2-7	.	CASSLTSGGSSYEQYF	TGTGCCAGCAGCCTTACTAGCGGGGGAAGCTCCTACGAGCAGTACTTC
.	TRBV30	TRBJ1-2	.	CAWSRDGGYTF	TGTGCCTGGTCCCGGGACGGTGGCTACACCTTC
.	TRBV7-2	TRBJ2-3	.	CASSFRSGGGTDTQYF	TGTGCCAGCAGCTTTCGATCGGGCGGGGGCACAGATACGCAGTATTTT
.	TRBV7-2	TRBJ1-5	.	CASSLGGAYSNQPQHF	TGTGCCAGCAGCTTAGGAGGGGCGTATAGCAATCAGCCCCAGCATTTT
TRBD2	TRBV9	TRBJ2-3	.	CASSARWGAGIPTDTQYF	TGTGCCAGCAGCGCCCGGTGGGGAGCGGGGATACCCACAGATACGCAGTATTTT
.	TRBV5-1	TRBJ1-2	.	CASSLGQQYGYTF	TGCGCCAGCAGCTTGGGCCAGCAATATGGCTACACCTTC
TRBD1	TRBV28	TRBJ1-1	.	CASSPTSGTGGSRTEAFF	TGTGCCAGCAGTCCCACCTCCGGGACAGGGGGCTCTCGCACTGAAGCTTTCTTT
.	TRBV9	TRBJ2-7	once	CASSVGPETYEQYF	TGTGCCAGCAGCGTAGGTCCGGAAACCTACGAGCAGTACTTC
.	TRBV4-1	TRBJ1-1	.	CASSLGGGETEAFF	TGCGCCAGCAGTCTAGGAGGGGGTGAAACTGAAGCTTTCTTT
.	TRBV7-9	TRBJ2-3	.	CASSLWVEADTQYF	TGTGCCAGCAGCCTATGGGTAGAGGCAGATACGCAGTATTTT
.	TRBV14	TRBJ2-2	.	CASSQVQGTGELFF	TGTGCCAGCAGCCAAGTCCAGGGGACCGGGGAGCTGTTTTTT
TRBD1	TRBV6-1	TRBJ1-2	.	CASNEVQETGAYGYTF	TGTGCCAGCAATGAAGTACAGGAGACAGGGGCCTATGGCTACACCTTC
.	TRBV13	TRBJ2-1	.	CASSLWGEGSYNEQFF	TGTGCCAGCAGCTTATGGGGTGAGGGCTCCTACAATGAGCAGTTCTTC
TRBD1	TRBV5-6	TRBJ2-5	.	CASRNRGEIQETQYF	TGTGCCAGCAGGAACAGGGGAGAGATCCAAGAGACCCAGTACTTC
TRBD1	TRBV10-3	TRBJ1-1	.	CAIRPGQGNTEAFF	TGTGCCATCAGGCCGGGACAGGGTAACACTGAAGCTTTCTTT
TRBD1	TRBV5-1	TRBJ1-6	.	CASSLGQGAHSPLHF	TGCGCCAGCAGCTTGGGACAGGGGGCTCATTCACCCCTCCACTTT
.	TRBV30	TRBJ2-2	once	CAFQGGKGRSGELFF	TGTGCCTTCCAGGGCGGAAAAGGGAGGTCGGGGGAGCTGTTTTTT
TRBD1	TRBV27	TRBJ2-7	.	CASSPGTGYDEQYF	TGTGCCAGCAGTCCCGGGACAGGGTATGACGAGCAGTACTTC
.	TRBV30	TRBJ1-1	once	CAWKLDTSTEAFF	TGTGCCTGGAAATTGGACACCAGCACTGAAGCTTTCTTT
.	TRBV4-3	TRBJ2-1	.	CASSQDSGNNEQFF	TGCGCCAGCAGCCAAGATAGCGGAAATAATGAGCAGTTCTTC
TRBD1	TRBV19	TRBJ1-6	few	CASTPGQYNSPLHF	TGTGCCAGTACCCCGGGACAGTATAATTCACCCCTCCACTTT
.	TRBV10-1	TRBJ2-2	.	CASSELRGGELFF	TGCGCCAGCAGTGAGCTTCGAGGCGGGGAGCTGTTTTTT
TRBD1	TRBV28	TRBJ2-7	.	CASSRGQLMSYEQYF	TGTGCCAGCAGTCGGGGACAGCTTATGTCCTACGAGCAGTACTTC
.	TRBV7-2	TRBJ1-4	.	CASSLARGGNEKLFF	TGTGCCAGCAGCTTAGCGAGGGGGGGTAATGAAAAACTGTTTTTT
TRBD2	TRBV28	TRBJ2-7	.	CASSSASAGGREQYF	TGTGCCAGCAGTTCGGCCTCGGCGGGGGGACGCGAGCAGTACTTC